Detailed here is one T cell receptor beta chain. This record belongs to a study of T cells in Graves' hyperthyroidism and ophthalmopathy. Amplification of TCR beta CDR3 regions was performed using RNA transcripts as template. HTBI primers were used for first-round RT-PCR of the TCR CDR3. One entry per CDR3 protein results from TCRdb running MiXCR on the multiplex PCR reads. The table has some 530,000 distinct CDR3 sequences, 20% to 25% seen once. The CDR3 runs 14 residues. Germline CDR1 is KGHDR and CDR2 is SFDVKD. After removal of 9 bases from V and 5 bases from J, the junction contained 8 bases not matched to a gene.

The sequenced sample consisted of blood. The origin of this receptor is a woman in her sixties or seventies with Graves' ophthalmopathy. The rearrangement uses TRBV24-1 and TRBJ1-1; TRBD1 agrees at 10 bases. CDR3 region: CATLRDRGRTEAFF. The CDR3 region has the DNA TGTGCCACCCTACGGGACAGGGGACGAACTGAAGCTTTCTTT.